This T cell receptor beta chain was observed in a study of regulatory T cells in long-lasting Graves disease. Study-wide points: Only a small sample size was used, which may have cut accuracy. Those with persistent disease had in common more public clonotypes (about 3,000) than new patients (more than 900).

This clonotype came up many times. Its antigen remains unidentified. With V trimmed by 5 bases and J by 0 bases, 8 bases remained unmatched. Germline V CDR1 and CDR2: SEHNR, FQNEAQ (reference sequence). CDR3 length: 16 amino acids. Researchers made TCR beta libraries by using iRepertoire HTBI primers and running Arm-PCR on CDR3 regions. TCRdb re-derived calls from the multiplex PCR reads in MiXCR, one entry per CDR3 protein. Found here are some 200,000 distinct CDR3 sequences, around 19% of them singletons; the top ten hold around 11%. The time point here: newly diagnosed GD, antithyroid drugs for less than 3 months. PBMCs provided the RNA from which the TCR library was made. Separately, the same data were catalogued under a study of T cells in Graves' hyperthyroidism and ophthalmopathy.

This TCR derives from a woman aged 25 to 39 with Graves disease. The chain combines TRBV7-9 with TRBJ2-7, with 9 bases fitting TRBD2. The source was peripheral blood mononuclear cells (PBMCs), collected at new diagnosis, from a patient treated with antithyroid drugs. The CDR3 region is CASSRSGGSGSYEQYF. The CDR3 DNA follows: TGTGCCAGCAGCCGGAGCGGGGGGAGCGGCTCCTACGAGCAGTACTTC.